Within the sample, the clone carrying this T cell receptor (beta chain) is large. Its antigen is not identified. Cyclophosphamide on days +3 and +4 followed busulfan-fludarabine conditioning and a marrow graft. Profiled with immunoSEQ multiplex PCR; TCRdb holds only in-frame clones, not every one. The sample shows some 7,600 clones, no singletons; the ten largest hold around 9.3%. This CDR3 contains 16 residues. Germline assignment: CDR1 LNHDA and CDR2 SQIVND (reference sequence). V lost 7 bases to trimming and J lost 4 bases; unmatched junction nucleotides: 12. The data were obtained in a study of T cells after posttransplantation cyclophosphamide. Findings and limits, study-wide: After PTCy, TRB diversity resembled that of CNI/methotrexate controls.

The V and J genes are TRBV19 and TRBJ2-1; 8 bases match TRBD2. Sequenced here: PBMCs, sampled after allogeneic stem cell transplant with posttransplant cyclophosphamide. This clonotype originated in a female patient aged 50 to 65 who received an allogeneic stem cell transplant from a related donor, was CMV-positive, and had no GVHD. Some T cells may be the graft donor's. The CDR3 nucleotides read TGTGCCAGTATCCCGATCGGGGGGGATCCTTACAATGAGCAGTTCTTC. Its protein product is CASIPIGGDPYNEQFF.